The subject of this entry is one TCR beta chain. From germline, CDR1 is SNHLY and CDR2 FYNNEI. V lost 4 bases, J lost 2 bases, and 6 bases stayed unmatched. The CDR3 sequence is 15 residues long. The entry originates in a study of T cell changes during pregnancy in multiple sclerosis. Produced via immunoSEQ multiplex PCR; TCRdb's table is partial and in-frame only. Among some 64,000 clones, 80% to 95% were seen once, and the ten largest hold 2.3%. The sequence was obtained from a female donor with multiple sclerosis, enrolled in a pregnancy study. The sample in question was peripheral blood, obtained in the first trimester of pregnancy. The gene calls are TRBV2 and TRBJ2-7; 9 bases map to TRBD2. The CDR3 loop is CASSVRREGPYEQYF. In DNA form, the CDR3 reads TGTGCCAGCAGTGTTAGGCGGGAGGGCCCCTACGAGCAGTACTTC.